A selection of T cell receptor beta chains follows, all from one sample in a study of beta chain features in type 1 diabetes. Generated by immunoSEQ multiplex PCR, the TCRdb table keeps only in-frame clones and is missing some. The sample contains a few hundred thousand clones, approximately 13% of which appear only once. Sequenced sample: naive CD4+ T cells from blood. The receptor set was obtained from a young man with type 1 diabetes. The conserved cysteine and the conserved F or W are not part of the CDR3 here. The D gene is left open where the match is weak.

J gene | D gene | V gene | CDR3 protein
TRBJ2-1 | TRBD2 | TRBV5-4 | ASSLGGGGTYNEQF
TRBJ1-4 | NA | TRBV4-1 | ASSSYLGAGEKLF
TRBJ2-1 | NA | TRBV6-5 | ARQEGGDSYNEQF
TRBJ1-6 | NA | TRBV11-2 | ASSTSLTESPLH
TRBJ2-5 | NA | TRBV2 | ASSEARGETQY
TRBJ1-2 | NA | TRBV6-5 | ASSGDGQGYT
TRBJ2-7 | NA | TRBV6-6 | ASRTRDLPYEQY
TRBJ2-5 | TRBD1 | TRBV15 | ATSREPTGPTTQETQY
TRBJ1-6 | TRBD1 | TRBV6-5 | ASSPLRGANSPLH
TRBJ1-5 | NA | TRBV6-6 | ASSPSGDNQPQH
TRBJ1-1 | TRBD1 | TRBV7-9 | ASSLDPPGQSGTEAF
TRBJ2-1 | NA | TRBV9 | ASSLGGARYNEQF
TRBJ1-3 | NA | TRBV29-1 | SVETGSTGNTIY
TRBJ2-5 | TRBD2 | TRBV10-3 | AISGGLALQETQY
TRBJ2-7 | TRBD1 | TRBV19 | ASSTPDRAFYEQY
TRBJ2-6 | NA | TRBV10-3 | AISGQQGSAGANVLT
TRBJ2-5 | TRBD2 | TRBV7-7 | ASSWGVAGHQETQY
TRBJ2-5 | NA | TRBV11-3 | ASSQIRPLAHGTQY
TRBJ2-7 | TRBD1 | TRBV6-1 | ASSPGGGQY
TRBJ2-5 | TRBD2 | TRBV9 | ASSVSGGAWETQY
NA | TRBD2 | TRBV30 | AWSASGGIYEQY